Presented here are 21 T cell receptor beta chains from one specimen sequenced in a study of cytomegalovirus exposure and HLA in healthy donors. Primers: 60 Vbeta forward and 13 Jbeta reverse. Data came from immunoSEQ multiplex PCR; TCRdb stores just in-frame clones and leaves some out. This table has 100,000 to 150,000 clones, more than 60% appearing once. Input material: PBMCs. The receptors shown here come from a woman aged 40 to 50 in good health and CMV-seronegative.

In its sample, this clone was seen a few times. The gene calls are TRBV7-2 and TRBJ2-1, with 9 bases that match TRBD2. This CDR3 region has 15 residues. With 5 bases clipped from V and 6 bases from J, the junction kept 8 bases outside the gene matches. The germline gives CDR1 SGHTA, CDR2 FQGNSA. The CDR3 loop reads CASSPQRGVFNEQFF. DNA for the CDR3: TGTGCCAGCAGCCCCCAGCGGGGGGTATTCAATGAGCAGTTCTTC.

The V gene is TRBV7-9, the J gene TRBJ1-1, with 10 bases lining up with TRBD1. Trimming removed 5 bases from V and 6 bases from J; junction bases left unmatched: 9. Germline values: CDR1 SEHNR, CDR2 FQNEAQ (reference sequence). The CDR3 is 15 amino acids. CDR3 nucleotides: TGTGCCAGCAGCCAACAGGGACAGGGGCTTTCTGAAGCTTTCTTT. It translates to CASSQQGQGLSEAFF.

The chain combines TRBV6-5 with TRBJ2-2; 8 nucleotides align to TRBD1. The junction had 8 bases not matched to a gene; V was cut back by 6 bases and J by 5 bases. This CDR3 comprises 15 residues. Per the germline V gene, CDR1 is MNHEY and CDR2 is SVGAGI. CDR3 bases: TGTGCCAGCAGGAGGGACAGGCTGGGGACCGGGGAGCTGTTTTTT. It encodes CASRRDRLGTGELFF.

This clone showed up just a few times. The chain joins TRBV28 to TRBJ1-6, with D perhaps matching TRBD1 (5 bases). This CDR3 region has 16 residues. Trimming removed 2 bases from V and 10 bases from J, with 18 bases in between. Germline values: CDR1 MDHEN, CDR2 SYDVKM. The CDR3: CASSLPGTLKGSPLHF. CDR3 bases: TGTGCCAGCAGTTTACCCGGGACTTTGAAGGGATCACCCCTCCACTTT.

The V and J genes are TRBV2 and TRBJ2-5; 7 bases fit TRBD2. The CDR3 runs 13 residues. V lost 9 bases and J lost 5; bases outside the gene matches: 9. In germline, CDR1 is SNHLY, CDR2 FYNNEI. The CDR3 region is CASAGGTMETQYF. The CDR3 region has the DNA TGTGCCAGTGCCGGGGGGACGATGGAGACCCAGTACTTC.

CDR3: CASSPGTGPWNTEAFF. The DNA for the CDR3 is TGTGCCAGCAGCCCAGGGACAGGGCCGTGGAACACTGAAGCTTTCTTT. The chain employs TRBV4-2 and TRBJ1-1, with 9 bases lining up with TRBD1. The CDR3 is made up of 16 amino acids. The ends lost 4 bases at V and 1 base at J; junction bases unmatched: 7. The germline gives CDR1 LGHNA, CDR2 YNFKEQ.

The gene calls are TRBV4-1 and TRBJ2-7; D is undetermined. The length of the CDR3 is 11 residues. V gave up 0 bases and J gave up 6 bases, with 3 bases separating them. Germline CDR1 and CDR2: MGHRA and YSYEKL. The CDR3 here is CASSQDREQYF. The CDR3, as DNA: TGCGCCAGCAGCCAAGATCGCGAGCAGTACTTC.

The gene calls are TRBV5-1 and TRBJ2-1; D perhaps matches TRBD2 (5 bases). The CDR3 is 12 amino acids. V was shortened by 9 bases and J by 4 bases, with 11 bases between the two germline ends. CDR1 is SGHRS and CDR2 is YFSETQ in the germline V gene. CDR3 coding DNA: TGCGCCAATTGGACTGGGTACAATGAGCAGTTCTTC. Its protein product is CANWTGYNEQFF.

This clone was found a few times. The chain uses TRBV5-8 and TRBJ2-4; TRBD1 agrees at 9 bases. The length of the CDR3 is 18 residues. The germline V gene has CDR1 SGHTS and CDR2 YDEGEE. Losses at the gene ends were 2 bases for V and 2 bases for J; bases not matched to a gene: 11. The CDR3 spells CASSFTLDRGVTKNIQYF. The CDR3 DNA reads TGTGCCAGCAGCTTTACCCTCGACAGGGGGGTAACCAAAAACATTCAGTACTTC. Using reference TRBV5-8 and TRBJ2-4 for the parts outside the CDR3, the full variable domain is EAGVTQSPTHLIKTRGQQATLRCSPISGHTSVYWYQQALGLGLQFLLWYDEGEERNRGNFPPRFSGRQFPNYSSELNVNALELEDSALYLCASSFTLDRGVTKNIQYFGAGTRLSVL.

This chain joins TRBV7-6 and TRBJ2-5, with D uncertain. This CDR3 has 14 amino acids. Germline V gene sequence: CDR1 SGHVS, CDR2 FNYEAQ. Trimming took 5 bases from V and 5 from J, leaving 15 bases between them. The CDR3 region is CASSPQRRSETQYF. Written as DNA, the CDR3 is TGTGCCAGCAGCCCTCAGAGGCGGTCGGAGACCCAGTACTTC.

This clone was detected once. The chain has TRBV7-2 and TRBJ2-3; D gene uncertain. CDR3 length: 14 amino acids. Trimming took 0 bases from V and 3 from J, leaving 7 bases between them. Germline V gene lookup returns CDR1 SGHTA and CDR2 FQGNSA. The CDR3 nucleotides read TGTGCCAGCAGCTTAGCGTTTCAGACAGATACGCAGTATTTT. Its translation: CASSLAFQTDTQYF.

The V and J genes are TRBV18 and TRBJ2-5; 9 nucleotides match TRBD1. The DNA end is more similar to TRBJ2-7, so the J call may be wrong. There are 15 residues in the CDR3. Germline V gene sequence: CDR1 KGHSH, CDR2 LQKENI. CDR3 amino acids: CASSPRQGESGEQYF. The CDR3 nucleotides read TGTGCCAGCTCCCCTCGACAGGGGGAGTCTGGCGAGCAGTACTTC.

The sample holds one count of this clone. The gene calls are TRBV29-1 and TRBJ1-5; a weak D match, TRBD1 (6 bases). This CDR3 has 14 residues. V shed 3 bases and J shed 1 base, with 10 bases lying between them. Germline assignment: CDR1 SQVTM and CDR2 ANQGSEA. CDR3 DNA sequence: TGCAGCGTTGAGATACAGGGAAGCAATCAGCCCCAGCATTTT. Translating gives CSVEIQGSNQPQHF.

This chain joins TRBV9 and TRBJ2-7; TRBD2 agrees at 12 bases. The ends lost 4 bases at V and 5 bases at J; junction bases unmatched: 7. Germline CDR1 reads SGDLS; CDR2 reads YYNGEE. The CDR3 extends over 15 amino acids. The CDR3 region has the DNA TGTGCCAGCAGCTCAGGACTAGCGGGACCCAACGAGCAGTACTTC. Translation: CASSSGLAGPNEQYF. Drawing the rest from reference TRBV9 and TRBJ2-7, the complete variable domain is DSGVTQTPKHLITATGQRVTLRCSPRSGDLSVYWYQQSLDQGLQFLIQYYNGEERAKGNILERFSAQQFPDLHSELNLSSLELGDSALYFCASSSGLAGPNEQYFGPGTRLTVT.

V usage is TRBV5-6 and J usage is TRBJ1-5; tentatively, D is TRBD1 (5 bases). CDR1 and CDR2 from the germline V gene are SGHDT and YYEEEE. Deletions cut 4 bases from V and 3 bases from J, with 14 bases between. The CDR3 is made up of 15 amino acids. Here the CDR3 DNA reads TGTGCCAGCAGCGTTGCGGGGCTGGTCAATCAGCCCCAGCATTTT. Encoded protein: CASSVAGLVNQPQHF.

This clone has only one observation. At one of its ends the junction is not consistent with the germline gene, which may arise from a read error. The chain joins TRBV19 to TRBJ1-5, with D possibly TRBD1 on 5 matching bases. CDR1 LNHDA and CDR2 SQIVND come from the germline V gene (reference sequence). The CDR3 loop spans 18 amino acids. CDR3 DNA sequence: TGTGCCAGTAGTGGGGACGGACTATACAGCGCGGGGAATCGGCCCCAGCATTTT. Translated, it gives CASSGDGLYSAGNRPQHF.

The V and J genes are TRBV5-4 and TRBJ1-6; D might be TRBD1 (6 bases). CDR1 is SGHNT and CDR2 is YYREEE in the germline V gene (reference sequence). V was trimmed by 1 base and J by 7 bases, leaving 9 bases between them. This CDR3 contains 14 residues. The CDR3 region has the DNA TGTGCCAGCAGCTTGTCAGGGGTCAATTCACCCCTCCACTTT. This codes for CASSLSGVNSPLHF.

The rearrangement joins TRBV6-5 to TRBJ1-2; a weak D match, TRBD1 (6 bases). This CDR3 spans 14 amino acids. V shed 6 bases and J shed 10 bases, with 21 bases lying between them. CDR1 is MNHEY and CDR2 is SVGAGI in the germline V gene. The CDR3 here is CASRQGDFPGDYTF. In DNA form, the CDR3 reads TGTGCCAGCAGACAGGGAGACTTTCCAGGTGACTACACCTTC.

This chain joins TRBV7-9 and TRBJ2-3; 14 bases agree with TRBD2. V shed 4 bases and J 2 bases; nucleotides not matched to a gene: 8. Germline values: CDR1 SEHNR, CDR2 FQNEAQ (reference sequence). The CDR3 length is 18 residues. CDR3 nucleotide sequence: TGTGCCAGCAGCTCGACTAGCGGGGGGGCGGGCAACACAGATACGCAGTATTTT. It encodes CASSSTSGGAGNTDTQYF.

Here the CDR3 DNA reads TGTGCCAGCAGCGACAGGGGGACCAGCTTCGGTGGGCAGTACTTC. It encodes CASSDRGTSFGGQYF. The gene calls are TRBV9 and TRBJ2-7, with 8 bases identical to TRBD1. The CDR3 spans 15 residues. J was trimmed by 9 bases and V by 3 bases; bases with no gene match: 14. Per the germline V gene, CDR1 is SGDLS and CDR2 is YYNGEE.

The J gene is TRBJ2-2, the V gene TRBV5-1, with 8 positions matching TRBD1. Germline CDR1 is SGHRS and CDR2 is YFSETQ. Trimming at V came to 5 bases and at J to 6 bases, leaving 6 bases not matched to a gene. This CDR3 has 14 residues. The CDR3 loop reads CASSETGVAGELFF. As DNA, the CDR3 is TGCGCCAGCAGTGAGACAGGGGTCGCCGGGGAGCTGTTTTTT.